This TCR beta chain was recorded in a study of T cells in Graves' hyperthyroidism and ophthalmopathy. TCR beta CDR3 sequences were amplified from RNA transcripts. The study used the HTBI primer set for a first-round RT-PCR of the TCR CDR3. TCRdb redid the calling of the multiplex PCR reads with MiXCR, one entry per CDR3 protein. Of 250,000 or so distinct CDR3 sequences in the sample, 16% were seen once. This clonotype was seen ten or more times. Antigen: not known. Patients showing uncontrolled infection, other autoimmune disease, pregnancy or lactation were ineligible. Regarding the study as a whole: Blood held most thyroid clonotypes expanded above 0.001 frequency.

In germline, CDR1 is LGHDT, CDR2 YNNKEL (reference sequence). CDR3 size: 15 residues. V lost 1 base and J 3 bases, leaving 13 bases between the germline ends. This sequence was found in a woman aged 18-30 years with Graves' ophthalmopathy. The sequencing sample was made of blood. The gene calls are TRBV3-1 and TRBJ2-7; a weak D match, TRBD1 (6 bases). CDR3 nucleotide sequence: TGTGCCAGCAGCCAAGGTGTGGACAGCTACTACGAGCAGTACTTC. It encodes CASSQGVDSYYEQYF.